This T cell receptor beta chain was captured by sequencing in a study of blood T cell repertoires in COVID-19. About the study: Samples came from the United States, Italy and Spain, spanning acute and convalescent COVID-19. Sources were T cells, B-cell-depleted T cells, or PBMCs; the material itself was cDNA or gDNA.

How the authors handled the data: Estimation of nucleated cell counts relied on the amplification of reference gene primers. Sequencing was performed with immunoSEQ multiplex PCR; in TCRdb, only in-frame clones are kept and a portion is missing. The V and J calls and clone size come from that table; D and trimming were worked out from the DNA. The table includes roughly 190,000 clones, about 80% detected once. Those enrolled in Seattle joined during active infection and were followed longitudinally afterward. This CDR3 contains 14 residues. CDR1 is LNHDA and CDR2 is SQIVND in the germline V gene (reference sequence). After removal of 6 bases from V and 3 bases from J, the junction contained 5 bases not matched to a gene.

The chain is built from TRBV19 and TRBJ2-3, with 8 bases aligning to TRBD1. Source material: peripheral blood. This clonotype originated in a woman aged 55-69 years with COVID-19, enrolled during active disease. DNA of the CDR3: TGTGCCAGTAGGGTGACAGGGGCTACAGATACGCAGTATTTT. Amino acids: CASRVTGATDTQYF.